The sequence of this T cell receptor beta chain was determined in a study of blood T cell repertoires in COVID-19 (dated by TCRdb to 2019 to 2021). With regard to the full study: Samples covering the acute and convalescent phases of COVID-19 were provided by collaborators in the United States, Italy and Spain. The material from the prospective study consisted of cDNA or gDNA derived from T cells, B-cell-depleted T cells, or PBMCs. Subjects who had been exposed to COVID-19, were actively infected with it, or had recovered from it provided the deeply sampled blood TCRbeta repertoires that made up the dataset. The repertoires were released in a freely available public database meant as a resource for research on the immune response to SARS-CoV-2. Samples came from the ongoing ImmuneRACE study (first 160 participants) plus 1,254 subjects from 6 global collaborators. A de-identified subject ID, COVID-19 status, age in years and sex were almost always included in the sample metadata. Where available, HLA class I and class II types were taken from metadata supplied by the sample provider and were not determined by assay-based typing.

V sheds 0 bases and J sheds 7 bases, leaving 14 bases between their ends. CDR1 SGHRS and CDR2 YFSETQ are derived from the germline V gene. Counted from cysteine to phenylalanine, this CDR3 has 15 amino acids. Only the CDR3 part of the read is kept: 45 bases, read in frame from the first base. Remarks on this clone: This clone's antigen is unknown. The sample holds no much larger clone one base away, and base qualities are not on file.

A second Seattle source provided samples from volunteer blood donors who had recovered from COVID-19. Whole blood was collected in K2EDTA tubes by collaborating institutions according to the institutions' own protocols. For TCRbeta analysis, collaborators shipped samples as frozen whole blood, isolated PBMCs, or DNA extracted from either of those sample types. Study-level results and caveats: The amount of clinical and demographic metadata varied by source and participant and was provided uncurated.

TCRbeta CDR3 regions were amplified from genomic DNA by means of the immunoSEQ Assay, a bias-controlled multiplex PCR. Per the authors' processing: The number of nucleated cells in each sample was estimated by amplification of reference gene primers within the assay. Sequence reads were collapsed and filtered to measure the absolute abundance of every unique TCRbeta CDR3 rearrangement. For each sample, productive Simpson clonality was calculated as the square root of Simpson's diversity index across productive rearrangements. TCRdb limited this immuneACCESS table to in-frame rearrangements with V and J called. A share of clones is missing; checked studies link under half to unresolved V genes, and the rest is unexplained. V, J and clone size were drawn from that table, and D and trimming were deduced from the DNA. This sample gives roughly 120,000 clones in total; 70% to 90% of them show up just once. Together, the top ten hold about 8% of the sample.

The sample consisted of peripheral blood. This clonotype originated in a man between 65 and 85 years old who had recovered from COVID-19. The sequence is built from TRBV5-1 and TRBJ1-5; 6 matching bases give a weak D call of TRBD1. The bases are TGCGCCAGCAGCTTGGGGTTGGGGGCCGAGCAGCCCCAGCATTTT. It translates to CASSLGLGAEQPQHF.